Listed below are T cell receptor beta chains from one sample, sequenced in a study of cytomegalovirus exposure and HLA in healthy donors. Sequencing used immunoSEQ multiplex PCR; TCRdb keeps in-frame clones, though not all of them. The table includes some 140,000 clones, 65% to 80% detected once. Sequenced: PBMCs. Source of these receptors: a woman in her forties or fifties in good health and CMV-seropositive. The CDR3 runs from the conserved cysteine through the conserved F or W. The order of the fields is CDR3 DNA, CDR3 protein, clone size, D gene, V gene, J gene. A D gene is named only where the DNA matches it firmly. Expanded clones get a size class; other rows say once, few or many, or leave the size out.

CDR3 DNA: TGTGCCAGCAGCTTGGGGACTAGCGGGTACCAAGAGACCCAGTACTTC
CDR3 protein: CASSLGTSGYQETQYF
clone size: -
D gene: TRBD2
V gene: TRBV5-4
J gene: TRBJ2-5

CDR3 DNA: TGTGCCAGCAGTGTCCCAGGGTTATGGAGCGAGCAGTACTTC
CDR3 protein: CASSVPGLWSEQYF
clone size: few
D gene: -
V gene: TRBV25-1
J gene: TRBJ2-7

CDR3 DNA: TGTGCCAGCGGACCCCCAGGAGGACAGTACTATGGCTACACCTTC
CDR3 protein: CASGPPGGQYYGYTF
clone size: few
D gene: -
V gene: TRBV6-5
J gene: TRBJ1-2

CDR3 DNA: TGCGCCAGCAGTCGAGGACTAGCGGGGAACACCGGGGAGCTGTTTTTT
CDR3 protein: CASSRGLAGNTGELFF
clone size: -
D gene: TRBD2
V gene: TRBV5-1
J gene: TRBJ2-2

CDR3 DNA: TGCGCCAGCAGCCCTGCGAAGAGTAGCGGGGACTCCTACGAGCAGTACTTC
CDR3 protein: CASSPAKSSGDSYEQYF
clone size: -
D gene: TRBD2
V gene: TRBV5-1
J gene: TRBJ2-7

CDR3 DNA: TGTGCCAGCAGTTTACGACAGGGGCGGGCTTTCTTT
CDR3 protein: CASSLRQGRAFF
clone size: -
D gene: TRBD1
V gene: TRBV28
J gene: TRBJ1-1

CDR3 DNA: TGTGCCACAAAGAAGGACAAGTTCACCGGGGAGCTGTTTTTT
CDR3 protein: CATKKDKFTGELFF
clone size: -
D gene: -
V gene: TRBV2
J gene: TRBJ2-2

CDR3 DNA: TGCGCCAGCAGCTCAGACCCGACAGGGTCGGGGTCCATAGCCAAAAACATTCAGTACTTC
CDR3 protein: CASSSDPTGSGSIAKNIQYF
clone size: -
D gene: TRBD1
V gene: TRBV5-1
J gene: TRBJ2-4

CDR3 DNA: TGTGCCAGCACCTGGACAGAAGCAGATACGCAGTATTTT
CDR3 protein: CASTWTEADTQYF
clone size: -
D gene: -
V gene: TRBV9
J gene: TRBJ2-3

CDR3 DNA: TGTGCCAGCTCTAAGGGGGGCACAGATACGCAGTATTTT
CDR3 protein: CASSKGGTDTQYF
clone size: few
D gene: -
V gene: TRBV28
J gene: TRBJ2-3

CDR3 DNA: TGCGCCAGCAGCCTTCAAGAGGATGGGACAGGGACCTACGAGCAGTACTTC
CDR3 protein: CASSLQEDGTGTYEQYF
clone size: -
D gene: TRBD1
V gene: TRBV4-1
J gene: TRBJ2-7

CDR3 DNA: TGCGCCAGCAGCTTGCGGACATCGGGCGATAGGGAGCAGTACTTC
CDR3 protein: CASSLRTSGDREQYF
clone size: -
D gene: -
V gene: TRBV5-1
J gene: TRBJ2-7

CDR3 DNA: TGCGCCAGCAGCCAAGATTTGTTAAGCAATCAGCCCCAGCATTTT
CDR3 protein: CASSQDLLSNQPQHF
clone size: -
D gene: -
V gene: TRBV4-1
J gene: TRBJ1-5

CDR3 DNA: TGTGCCAGCAGGGGGGTCGGGACAGGAAACTATGGCTACACCTTC
CDR3 protein: CASRGVGTGNYGYTF
clone size: once
D gene: TRBD1
V gene: TRBV5-6
J gene: TRBJ1-2

CDR3 DNA: TGTGCCAGCAGCGATTCAGGTTGGGCAGGAGGGTACCAAGAGACCCAGTACTTC
CDR3 protein: CASSDSGWAGGYQETQYF
clone size: once
D gene: -
V gene: TRBV7-9
J gene: TRBJ2-5

CDR3 DNA: TGTGCCAGTAGTCCTCGGGAGGGGAGGGGTACGCAGTATTTT
CDR3 protein: CASSPREGRGTQYF
clone size: -
D gene: TRBD2
V gene: TRBV19
J gene: TRBJ2-3

CDR3 DNA: TGCGCCAGCAGCTTGGTGCCAGGGGGGACAGTCTATGGCTACACCTTC
CDR3 protein: CASSLVPGGTVYGYTF
clone size: -
D gene: TRBD1
V gene: TRBV5-1
J gene: TRBJ1-2

CDR3 DNA: TGTGCCAGCAGCTTGGACTCCGGGACAGGGAACTATGGCTACACCTTC
CDR3 protein: CASSLDSGTGNYGYTF
clone size: -
D gene: TRBD1
V gene: TRBV7-9
J gene: TRBJ1-2

CDR3 DNA: TGTGCCAGCAGCTCGACAGGACCCTCTGGAAACACCATATATTTT
CDR3 protein: CASSSTGPSGNTIYF
clone size: -
D gene: -
V gene: TRBV7-2
J gene: TRBJ1-3

CDR3 DNA: TGTGCCAGTAGGTCCCCGGGGGGCGTCAATGAGCAGTTCTTC
CDR3 protein: CASRSPGGVNEQFF
clone size: -
D gene: -
V gene: TRBV19
J gene: TRBJ2-1

CDR3 DNA: TGTGCCAGCAGTGAAACCCCAGGGGCACAAAATTCACCCCTCCACTTT
CDR3 protein: CASSETPGAQNSPLHF
clone size: few
D gene: -
V gene: TRBV6-1
J gene: TRBJ1-6

CDR3 DNA: TGTGCCAGCAGCCCGACGGGACAGGGTAATATTGGCTACACCTTC
CDR3 protein: CASSPTGQGNIGYTF
clone size: -
D gene: TRBD1
V gene: TRBV9
J gene: TRBJ1-2

CDR3 DNA: TGTGCCAGCAGGACCTCCCGCGGCTCTGGAAACACCATATATTTT
CDR3 protein: CASRTSRGSGNTIYF
clone size: -
D gene: -
V gene: TRBV28
J gene: TRBJ1-3

CDR3 DNA: TGTGCCAGCAGTTTATTACAGGGGGCTCGGGATGGCTACACCTTC
CDR3 protein: CASSLLQGARDGYTF
clone size: few
D gene: TRBD1
V gene: TRBV28
J gene: TRBJ1-2

CDR3 DNA: TGTGCCAGCAGCTCACAGGCGGGGGACTATGGCTACACCTTC
CDR3 protein: CASSSQAGDYGYTF
clone size: -
D gene: -
V gene: TRBV4-2
J gene: TRBJ1-2

CDR3 DNA: TGCAGTGCTAGAAGATCCCGGGGCTACACCTTC
CDR3 protein: CSARRSRGYTF
clone size: -
D gene: -
V gene: TRBV20-1
J gene: TRBJ1-2

CDR3 DNA: TGTGCCAGCAGCCTCCGAGAGGCTAGCGGGCCTACCACCACGCAGTATTTT
CDR3 protein: CASSLREASGPTTTQYF
clone size: -
D gene: TRBD2
V gene: TRBV11-3
J gene: TRBJ2-3

CDR3 DNA: TGCAGCGCCAGCGGCGGGGGAGGATTCACAGATACGCAGTATTTT
CDR3 protein: CSASGGGGFTDTQYF
clone size: -
D gene: TRBD2
V gene: TRBV29-1
J gene: TRBJ2-3

CDR3 DNA: TGTGCCAGCAGTTTCTACAGGGAATTCACTGAAGCTTTCTTT
CDR3 protein: CASSFYREFTEAFF
clone size: -
D gene: -
V gene: TRBV6-5
J gene: TRBJ1-1

CDR3 DNA: TGTGCCAGTAAACAGGGTGGGAATCAGCCCCAGCATTTT
CDR3 protein: CASKQGGNQPQHF
clone size: -
D gene: -
V gene: TRBV19
J gene: TRBJ1-5

CDR3 DNA: TGTGCCAGCTCACCCGACAGGAGCAACTTCTATGGCTACACCTTC
CDR3 protein: CASSPDRSNFYGYTF
clone size: -
D gene: -
V gene: TRBV18
J gene: TRBJ1-2

CDR3 DNA: TGTGCCAGCAGTAGGGACAGGGAATTCTATGGCTACACCTTC
CDR3 protein: CASSRDREFYGYTF
clone size: -
D gene: TRBD1
V gene: TRBV6-5
J gene: TRBJ1-2

CDR3 DNA: TGTGCCAGCAGCCAGAACTATGGCTACACCTTC
CDR3 protein: CASSQNYGYTF
clone size: -
D gene: -
V gene: TRBV6-6
J gene: TRBJ1-2

CDR3 DNA: TGTGCCAGCAGTGTGGAGGGCGCGGGGGGCTACACCTTC
CDR3 protein: CASSVEGAGGYTF
clone size: -
D gene: -
V gene: TRBV2
J gene: TRBJ1-2

CDR3 DNA: TGTGCCAGCAGCCCCGGACAGGGGAGGTCCTACGAGCAGTACTTC
CDR3 protein: CASSPGQGRSYEQYF
clone size: few
D gene: TRBD1
V gene: TRBV11-3
J gene: TRBJ2-7

CDR3 DNA: TGTGCCAGCAGCCGGGCAAGGGGTGAAAAACTGTTTTTT
CDR3 protein: CASSRARGEKLFF
clone size: -
D gene: -
V gene: TRBV7-3
J gene: TRBJ1-4

CDR3 DNA: TGCGCCAGCAGCCAAGACAGGACAGTATTTGAAAAACTGTTTTTT
CDR3 protein: CASSQDRTVFEKLFF
clone size: -
D gene: -
V gene: TRBV4-3
J gene: TRBJ1-4

CDR3 DNA: TGTGCCTGGATGGGGGACAGCACCGGGGAGCTGTTTTTT
CDR3 protein: CAWMGDSTGELFF
clone size: -
D gene: TRBD1
V gene: TRBV30
J gene: TRBJ2-2

CDR3 DNA: TGTGCCAGCAGCTCCGATCGGCACAGGCTAGTATATGGCTACACCTTC
CDR3 protein: CASSSDRHRLVYGYTF
clone size: -
D gene: -
V gene: TRBV7-9
J gene: TRBJ1-2

CDR3 DNA: TGTGCCTGGCCCCGAGGCCACAACTATGGCTACACCTTC
CDR3 protein: CAWPRGHNYGYTF
clone size: -
D gene: -
V gene: TRBV30
J gene: TRBJ1-2

CDR3 DNA: TGTGCCAGCAGCGACCGACAGGGGCTTGGCTACACCTTC
CDR3 protein: CASSDRQGLGYTF
clone size: -
D gene: TRBD1
V gene: TRBV9
J gene: TRBJ1-2

CDR3 DNA: TGCGCCAGCAGTAAGGGACTCAGCACAGATACGCAGTATTTT
CDR3 protein: CASSKGLSTDTQYF
clone size: -
D gene: -
V gene: TRBV5-1
J gene: TRBJ2-3

CDR3 DNA: TGTGCCAGCAGTGGGAGGGATCAGCCCCAGCATTTT
CDR3 protein: CASSGRDQPQHF
clone size: -
D gene: -
V gene: TRBV28
J gene: TRBJ1-5

CDR3 DNA: TGTGCTAGTGGTTTGGCGCTAGATACGAACACTGAAGCTTTCTTT
CDR3 protein: CASGLALDTNTEAFF
clone size: -
D gene: -
V gene: TRBV12-5
J gene: TRBJ1-1

CDR3 DNA: TGTGCCAGCAGCCAGGTTGGACTAGCGGGGGGGCTTTCCAGCGAGCAGTACTTC
CDR3 protein: CASSQVGLAGGLSSEQYF
clone size: once
D gene: TRBD2
V gene: TRBV4-2
J gene: TRBJ2-7

CDR3 DNA: TGCGCCAGCAGCCAAGGCAATAGCGGGGGAGATACGCAGTATTTT
CDR3 protein: CASSQGNSGGDTQYF
clone size: -
D gene: TRBD2
V gene: TRBV4-3
J gene: TRBJ2-3

CDR3 DNA: TGTGCCAGCAGCAGGACAGGGAACACCGGGGAGCTGTTTTTT
CDR3 protein: CASSRTGNTGELFF
clone size: -
D gene: TRBD1
V gene: TRBV5-5
J gene: TRBJ2-2

CDR3 DNA: TGTGCCAGCAGCCGCAGGGCTATGGGGACTGAAGCTTTCTTT
CDR3 protein: CASSRRAMGTEAFF
clone size: -
D gene: -
V gene: TRBV5-4
J gene: TRBJ1-1

CDR3 DNA: TGTGCCAGCGGGGACAGGGTGAGGACTGAAGCTTTCTTT
CDR3 protein: CASGDRVRTEAFF
clone size: few
D gene: TRBD1
V gene: TRBV2
J gene: TRBJ1-1

CDR3 DNA: TGTGCCAGCAGTCCCGCGGGGTTCATGAACACTGAAGCTTTCTTT
CDR3 protein: CASSPAGFMNTEAFF
clone size: few
D gene: -
V gene: TRBV6-6
J gene: TRBJ1-1

CDR3 DNA: TGCGCCAGCAGCTTGGAGCCTAGCGGGGACTACGAGCAGTACTTC
CDR3 protein: CASSLEPSGDYEQYF
clone size: once
D gene: TRBD2
V gene: TRBV5-1
J gene: TRBJ2-7

CDR3 DNA: TGTGCCAGCAGTCCGATCGGGGGCAATCAGCCCCAGCATTTT
CDR3 protein: CASSPIGGNQPQHF
clone size: -
D gene: -
V gene: TRBV2
J gene: TRBJ1-5

CDR3 DNA: TGTGCCGTGTGGGGGGACCACAGCGGGGCCAACGGCCTGACTTTC
CDR3 protein: CAVWGDHSGANGLTF
clone size: -
D gene: TRBD2
V gene: TRBV2
J gene: TRBJ2-6

CDR3 DNA: TGTGCCAGAAGCTTAAGCGGCATCTATCAGCCCCAGCATTTT
CDR3 protein: CARSLSGIYQPQHF
clone size: -
D gene: -
V gene: TRBV5-3
J gene: TRBJ1-5

CDR3 DNA: TGTGCCAGCAGCGAGAGGACAGGTAATGCTGAAGCTTTCTTT
CDR3 protein: CASSERTGNAEAFF
clone size: once
D gene: TRBD1
V gene: TRBV9
J gene: TRBJ1-1

CDR3 DNA: TGTGCCAGCAGGGGCCGACAGGGAAATCCCCTCCACTTT
CDR3 protein: CASRGRQGNPLHF
clone size: -
D gene: TRBD1
V gene: TRBV6-5
J gene: TRBJ1-6

CDR3 DNA: TGTGCCAGCAGTAAAGGGAATATAGCGGATCAGCCCCAGCATTTT
CDR3 protein: CASSKGNIADQPQHF
clone size: -
D gene: -
V gene: TRBV6-6
J gene: TRBJ1-5

CDR3 DNA: TGTGCCAGCAGCTTAGGACTAGCGGGGGACACAGATACGCAGTATTTT
CDR3 protein: CASSLGLAGDTDTQYF
clone size: -
D gene: TRBD2
V gene: TRBV7-2
J gene: TRBJ2-3

CDR3 DNA: TGTGCCAGCAGCTTATGGAGTTTTCCCGGAGCCAACACTGAAGCTTTCTTT
CDR3 protein: CASSLWSFPGANTEAFF
clone size: -
D gene: -
V gene: TRBV7-8
J gene: TRBJ1-1

CDR3 DNA: TGTGCCAGCAACCAAGCGGGGGGCCCCCTGGAGCAGTTCTTC
CDR3 protein: CASNQAGGPLEQFF
clone size: few
D gene: TRBD2
V gene: TRBV7-2
J gene: TRBJ2-1